This passage covers 18 T cell receptor beta chains from one sample sequenced in a study of blood T cell repertoires in COVID-19. Only in-frame clones appear in the TCRdb table, and some are missing; sequencing was by immunoSEQ multiplex PCR. The table shows some 300,000 clones, with approximately 90% occurring only once. Sequencing was done on a sample of PBMCs or T cells enriched from blood (not recorded which). These receptors originate from a man aged 25 to 40 who had recovered from COVID-19.

The V and J genes are TRBV28 and TRBJ1-1, with D perhaps matching TRBD1 (6 bases). V was clipped by 7 bases and J by 1 base, with 7 bases between them. This CDR3 is built from 12 residues. The V gene's germline CDR1 is MDHEN and CDR2 SYDVKM. The CDR3 region is CASMDRNTEAFF. The CDR3, as DNA: TGTGCCAGCATGGACAGGAACACTGAAGCTTTCTTT. Complete variable domain (other parts from reference TRBV28 and TRBJ1-1): DVKVTQSSRYLVKRTGEKVFLECVQDMDHENMFWYRQDPGLGLRLIYFSYDVKMKEKGDIPEGYSVSREKKERFSLILESASTNQTSMYLCASMDRNTEAFFGQGTRLTVV.

Regarding this clone: A read error may be the cause here, since a much bigger clone is one base away. V usage is TRBV11-2 and J usage is TRBJ1-1; D is unclear. In germline, CDR1 is SGHAT, CDR2 FQNNGV. The CDR3 spans 16 residues. For the CDR3, the DNA is TGTACCAGCAGCCTCAGATTCGGGGTACAGAACACTGAAGCTTTCTTT. Its translation is CTSSLRFGVQNTEAFF. Based on the CDR3 plus reference TRBV11-2 and TRBJ1-1, the full variable domain is EAGVAQSPRYKIIEKRQSVAFWCNPISGHATLYWYQQILGQGPKLLIQFQNNGVVDDSQLPKDRFSAERLKGVDSTLKIQPAKLEDSAVYLCTSSLRFGVQNTEAFFGQGTRLTVV.

The chain recombines TRBV30 with TRBJ1-1; TRBD1 agrees at 7 bases. V gave up 8 bases and J gave up 0 bases; unmatched junction bases: 0. This CDR3 contains 11 residues. CDR1 is GTSNPN and CDR2 is SVGIG in the germline V gene (reference sequence). The CDR3 sequence is CAGTVNTEAFF. CDR3 DNA sequence: TGTGCCGGGACAGTGAACACTGAAGCTTTCTTT.

The chain joins TRBV5-1 to TRBJ2-1; possible D gene TRBD1, 5 bases. V lost 1 base and J 8 bases, leaving 13 bases between the germline ends. CDR1 is SGHRS and CDR2 is YFSETQ in the germline V gene. The CDR3 contains 14 residues. The CDR3 bases are TGCGCCAGCAGCTTGACAGGTACGATAGATGAGCAGTTCTTC. It specifies CASSLTGTIDEQFF.

This clone was seen a few times. The chain joins TRBV7-9 to TRBJ2-3, with 7 bases identical to TRBD2. Per germline, CDR1 SEHNR and CDR2 FQNEAQ (reference sequence). Unmatched junction bases numbered 6, after V lost 1 base and J lost 2 bases. This CDR3 is built from 16 residues. The CDR3 sequence is CASSLESSGFTDTQYF. As DNA, the CDR3 is TGTGCCAGCAGCTTAGAGTCTAGCGGCTTCACAGATACGCAGTATTTT.

The chain couples TRBV6-1 to TRBJ2-7; 9 positions match TRBD1. Trimming removed 3 bases from V and 3 bases from J; junction bases left unmatched: 6. This CDR3 comprises 15 residues. Germline V gene data show CDR1 as MNHNS and CDR2 as SASEGT. CDR3 nucleotide sequence: TGTGCCAGCAGTGAGGGGGGACAGGGACTCTACGAGCAGTACTTC. Amino acids: CASSEGGQGLYEQYF.

The rearrangement links TRBV3-1 (or the pseudogene TRBV3-2) to TRBJ2-1; 7 bases match TRBD2. Germline V gives CDR1 LGHDT, CDR2 YNNKEL (reference sequence). The V gene end was trimmed by 2 bases and the J gene end by 4 bases; junction bases not matched to a gene: 5. The CDR3 is 15 amino acids. The CDR3 DNA follows: TGTGCCAGCAGCCAATTGGCGGGGGTTTACAATGAGCAGTTCTTC. The encoded protein is CASSQLAGVYNEQFF.

V is TRBV19 and J is TRBJ1-5, with TRBD1 identical over 9 bases. This CDR3 has 18 residues. V was clipped by 4 bases and J by 2 bases; unmatched bases: 12. Germline CDR1 and CDR2: LNHDA and SQIVND (reference sequence). CDR3: CASSKMKTGGIGNQPQHF. CDR3 bases: TGTGCCAGTAGTAAGATGAAGACAGGGGGTATTGGCAATCAGCCCCAGCATTTT.

The chain carries TRBV12-3 or TRBV12-4 and TRBJ1-2; 7 bases match TRBD1. Germline trimming cut 7 bases from V and 5 bases from J; bases unmatched to any gene: 7. The CDR3 spans 13 residues. The chain's CDR3 is CASTRDRSYGYTF. In nucleotides, the CDR3 is TGTGCCAGCACCCGGGACAGAAGTTATGGCTACACCTTC.

The chain couples TRBV19 to TRBJ1-5, with D possibly TRBD1 on 6 matching bases. CDR3 length: 16 residues. V lost 5 bases and J lost 3, with 17 bases in between. Germline CDR1 reads LNHDA; CDR2 reads SQIVND (reference sequence). As DNA, the CDR3 is TGTGCCAGTAGTGTGGCGGGGGGCATTGACAATCAGCCCCAGCATTTT. It codes for CASSVAGGIDNQPQHF.

This clone was seen a few times. The rearrangement uses TRBV5-5 and TRBJ2-7, with D perhaps TRBD2 (6 bases). V was pared by 3 bases and J by 3 bases, with 16 bases between. Germline loops: CDR1 SGHKS, CDR2 YYEKEE (reference sequence). This CDR3 contains 15 residues. CDR3 coding DNA: TGTGCCAGCAGCTCCATGGTGAGCGGGTTCTACGAGCAGTACTTC. Translating it yields CASSSMVSGFYEQYF.

V is TRBV9 and J is TRBJ2-2, with a tentative D call TRBD2 (6 bases). This CDR3 has 16 amino acids. Per germline, CDR1 SGDLS and CDR2 YYNGEE. V dropped 0 bases and J dropped 1 base, with 10 bases sitting between them. CDR3 in DNA: TGTGCCAGCAGCGTAGAGGAGGGCGGGAACACCGGGGAGCTGTTTTTT. Its translation: CASSVEEGGNTGELFF. Filled out from reference TRBV9 and TRBJ2-2, the complete variable domain reads DSGVTQTPKHLITATGQRVTLRCSPRSGDLSVYWYQQSLDQGLQFLIQYYNGEERAKGNILERFSAQQFPDLHSELNLSSLELGDSALYFCASSVEEGGNTGELFFGEGSRLTVL.

Only a few counts were recorded for this clone. CDR3: CASALLGWDTQYF. The CDR3 nucleotides read TGCGCCAGCGCGTTACTCGGTTGGGATACGCAGTATTTT. The rearrangement uses TRBV10-1 and TRBJ2-3; the D is unclear. Germline loops: CDR1 WNHNN, CDR2 SYGVQD (reference sequence). Trimming shortened V by 8 bases and J by 6 bases, and 15 bases separated the two germline ends. This CDR3 has 13 amino acids.

This clone has only one observation. The chain couples TRBV18 to TRBJ1-1, with 8 bases matching TRBD1. The CDR3 covers 15 residues. With 5 bases clipped from V and 10 bases from J, the junction kept 15 bases outside the gene matches. Germline CDR1 is KGHSH and CDR2 is LQKENI. This chain's CDR3 is CASSEFIETGAGAFF. In nucleotides, the CDR3 is TGTGCCAGCTCAGAGTTTATAGAGACAGGGGCGGGAGCTTTCTTT.

Remarks on this clone: Since a much larger clone is just one base distant, this may be a read error. The V gene is TRBV7-9, the J gene TRBJ1-6; no definite D call. Per germline, CDR1 SEHNR and CDR2 FQNEAQ (reference sequence). V was pared by 3 bases and J by 7 bases, with 7 bases between. The CDR3 runs to 13 residues. In nucleotides, the CDR3 is TGTGCCAGCAGCTTTGCAGGAAATTCACCCCTCCACTTT. It codes for CASSFAGNSPLHF.

This chain uses TRBV18 with TRBJ1-2, with 10 positions matching TRBD1. V trimming: 6 bases; J trimming: 5 bases; junction bases outside the gene matches: 6. Germline-derived CDR1 and CDR2 are KGHSH and LQKENI. This CDR3 is built from 14 residues. The CDR3 reads CASSRTGGEYGYTF. CDR3 bases: TGTGCCAGCTCTCGGACAGGGGGGGAGTATGGCTACACCTTC.

This rearrangement joins TRBV24-1 to TRBJ2-5; the match to TRBD2 covers 9 bases. This CDR3 has 14 residues. V trimming: 4 bases; J trimming: 5 bases; junction bases outside the gene matches: 4. Germline V CDR1 and CDR2: KGHDR, SFDVKD. The CDR3, as DNA: TGTGCCACCAGTGACCGGGCGGGAGGGGAGACCCAGTACTTC. Its translation is CATSDRAGGETQYF.

The J gene is TRBJ1-1, the V gene TRBV10-1; no reliable D call. Trimming shortened V by 3 bases and J by 5 bases, and 10 bases separated the two germline ends. The CDR3 is 13 amino acids. The V gene's germline CDR1 is WNHNN and CDR2 SYGVQD (reference sequence). The CDR3 is CASSELLGTEAFF. In DNA, the CDR3 is TGCGCCAGCAGTGAACTTCTAGGAACTGAAGCTTTCTTT.